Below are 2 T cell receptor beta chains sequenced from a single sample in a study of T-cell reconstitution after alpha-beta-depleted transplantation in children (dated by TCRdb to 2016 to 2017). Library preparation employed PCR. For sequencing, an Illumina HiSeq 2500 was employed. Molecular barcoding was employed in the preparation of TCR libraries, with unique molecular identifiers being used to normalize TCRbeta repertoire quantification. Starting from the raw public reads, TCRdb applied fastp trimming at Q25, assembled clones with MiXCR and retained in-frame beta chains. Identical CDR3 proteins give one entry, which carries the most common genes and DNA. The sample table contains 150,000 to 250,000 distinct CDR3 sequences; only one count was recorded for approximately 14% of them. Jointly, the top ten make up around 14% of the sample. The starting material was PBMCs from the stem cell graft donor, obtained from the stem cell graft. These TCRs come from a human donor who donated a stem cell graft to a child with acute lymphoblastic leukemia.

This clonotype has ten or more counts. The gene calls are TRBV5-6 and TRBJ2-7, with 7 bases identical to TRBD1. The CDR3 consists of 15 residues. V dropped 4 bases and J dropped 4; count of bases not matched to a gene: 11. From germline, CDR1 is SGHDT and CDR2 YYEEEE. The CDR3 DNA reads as TGTGCCAGCAGCCATTACCGGGACAGTCTATACGAGCAGTACTTC. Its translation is CASSHYRDSLYEQYF.

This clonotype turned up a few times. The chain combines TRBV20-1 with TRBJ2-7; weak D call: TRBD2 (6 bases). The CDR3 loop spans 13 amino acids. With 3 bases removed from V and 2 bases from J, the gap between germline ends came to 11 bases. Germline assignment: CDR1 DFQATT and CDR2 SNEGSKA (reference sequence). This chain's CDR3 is CSASGGGTYEQYF. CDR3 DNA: TGCAGTGCTAGTGGTGGCGGGACCTACGAGCAGTACTTC.